Listed below are T cell receptor beta chains from one sample, sequenced in a study of beta chain features in type 1 diabetes. Generated by immunoSEQ multiplex PCR, the TCRdb table keeps only in-frame clones and is missing some. The sample includes some 900,000 clones, roughly 15% of them seen just once. Sequenced sample: naive CD4+ T cells from blood. All receptors come from a young woman in good health. Both conserved end residues are part of each CDR3. D genes are given only for firm matches. Size tells how often a clone was seen (once, few, many) or the class of an expanded clone, and some rows leave it out.

d_gene	v_gene	j_gene	abundance	len	CDR3aa	CDR3nt
TRBD1	TRBV7-9	TRBJ1-1	NA	14	CASSGGQADTEAFF	TGTGCCAGCAGCGGAGGACAGGCAGACACTGAAGCTTTCTTT
TRBD2	TRBV9	TRBJ2-5	NA	16	CASSLGPLADQETQYF	TGTGCCAGCAGCTTGGGGCCACTAGCGGACCAAGAGACCCAGTACTTC
NA	TRBV6-1	TRBJ2-4	NA	15	CASSSGLGAKNIQYF	TGTGCCAGCAGCTCAGGACTGGGAGCCAAAAACATTCAGTACTTC
NA	TRBV29-1	TRBJ1-5	few	13	CSVQGFPNQPQHF	TGCAGCGTTCAGGGGTTCCCCAATCAGCCCCAGCATTTT
NA	TRBV15	TRBJ2-7	few	15	CATSRQGSLGDEQYF	TGTGCCACCAGCAGACAGGGGTCCCTCGGAGACGAGCAGTACTTC
NA	TRBV2	TRBJ2-3	NA	15	CASSLARGFADTQYF	TGTGCCAGCAGCTTGGCTAGGGGTTTCGCAGATACGCAGTATTTT
NA	TRBV7-9	TRBJ2-7	few	15	CASSSGTSSSYEQYF	TGTGCCAGCAGCTCCGGGACTTCCTCCTCCTACGAGCAGTACTTC
NA	TRBV19	TRBJ2-3	few	13	CASTRAGTDTQYF	TGTGCCAGTACCAGGGCTGGCACAGATACGCAGTATTTT
NA	TRBV6-6	TRBJ1-2	NA	13	CASSFGANYGYTF	TGTGCCAGCAGTTTTGGTGCTAACTATGGCTACACCTTC
NA	TRBV5-1	TRBJ1-1	few	13	CASSLALRAEAFF	TGCGCCAGCAGCTTGGCCTTACGCGCTGAAGCTTTCTTT
NA	TRBV5-6	TRBJ2-5	few	16	CASSLLGYGGGETQYF	TGTGCCAGCAGCTTGCTGGGCTATGGGGGTGGGGAGACCCAGTACTTC
NA	TRBV7-9	TRBJ2-5	few	17	CASSLGRQRKRQETQYF	TGTGCCAGCAGCTTGGGTCGACAGAGGAAGCGGCAAGAGACCCAGTACTTC
TRBD1	TRBV9	TRBJ2-1	NA	16	CASSPTTGTGRSEQFF	TGTGCCAGCAGCCCCACGACCGGGACAGGGAGGAGTGAGCAGTTCTTC
NA	TRBV19	TRBJ2-6	few	15	CASLELAAGANVLTF	TGTGCCAGTTTAGAACTGGCCGCTGGGGCCAACGTCCTGACTTTC
TRBD2	TRBV15	TRBJ2-3	NA	13	CATSRDYTDTQYF	TGTGCCACCAGCCGGGACTACACAGATACGCAGTATTTT
NA	TRBV6-5	TRBJ2-3	NA	15	CASSYSRISTDTQYF	TGTGCCAGCAGTTACAGCAGGATTAGCACAGATACGCAGTATTTT
NA	TRBV9	TRBJ1-2	few	13	CASSVRQGHGYTF	TGTGCCAGCAGCGTACGGCAGGGGCATGGCTACACCTTC
NA	TRBV2	TRBJ2-7	few	11	CASSDWAEQYF	TGTGCCAGCAGTGATTGGGCTGAGCAGTACTTC
NA	TRBV4-3	TRBJ2-7	NA	16	CASSQDLGTRAYEQYF	TGCGCCAGCAGCCAAGATTTGGGCACAAGGGCCTACGAGCAGTACTTC
NA	TRBV21-1	TRBJ2-5	few	12	CASRTGKKTQYF	TGTGCCAGCAGGACAGGGAAGAAGACCCAGTACTTC
NA	TRBV9	TRBJ2-5	few	15	CASSGPEGGQETQYF	TGTGCCAGCAGCGGTCCCGAGGGCGGACAAGAGACCCAGTACTTC
NA	TRBV2	TRBJ2-3	few	14	CASSAVRLTDTQYF	TGTGCCAGCAGTGCGGTGAGACTCACAGATACGCAGTATTTT
NA	TRBV4-3	TRBJ1-2	few	12	CASSQGTRASAF	TGCGCCAGCAGCCAAGGCACAAGGGCGAGCGCCTTC
NA	TRBV7-9	TRBJ2-1	NA	15	CASSLELAMSYEQFF	TGTGCCAGCAGCTTAGAGCTAGCTATGTCCTATGAGCAGTTCTTC
NA	TRBV21-1	TRBJ2-7	NA	17	CASSKGTQTDRAYEQYF	TGTGCCAGCAGCAAAGGGACCCAAACGGACAGGGCCTACGAGCAGTACTTC
NA	TRBV19	TRBJ1-5	few	17	CASRRGVQAEWNQPQHF	TGTGCCAGTAGGCGTGGGGTGCAGGCCGAGTGGAATCAGCCCCAGCATTTT
NA	TRBV10-3	TRBJ2-1	NA	13	CAIKPGTHNEQFF	TGTGCCATCAAACCCGGGACGCATAATGAGCAGTTCTTC
TRBD1	TRBV6-6	TRBJ1-1	NA	15	CASSRQGLRNTEAFF	TGTGCCAGCAGCAGACAGGGACTAAGGAACACTGAAGCTTTCTTT
TRBD2	TRBV7-2	TRBJ2-7	few	15	CASRGSGRRIYEQYF	TGTGCCAGCAGGGGTAGCGGGAGACGAATCTACGAGCAGTACTTC
TRBD1	TRBV28	TRBJ2-2	once	16	CASSPWTGGKTGELFF	TGTGCCAGCAGTCCTTGGACAGGGGGAAAGACCGGGGAGCTGTTTTTT
NA	TRBV5-1	TRBJ2-2	few	16	CASSLAGTGSTGELFF	TGCGCCAGCAGCTTGGCCGGTACAGGGAGCACCGGGGAGCTGTTTTTT
NA	TRBV19	TRBJ2-7	once	15	CASSGPGYEGYEQYF	TGTGCCAGTAGTGGTCCCGGGTACGAGGGCTACGAGCAGTACTTC
NA	TRBV5-1	TRBJ1-4	NA	14	CASSDRGDNEKLFF	TGCGCCAGCAGCGATCGGGGCGATAATGAAAAACTGTTTTTT
TRBD1	TRBV7-9	TRBJ1-2	few	14	CASSRGQGPYGYTF	TGTGCCAGCAGCCGGGGACAGGGTCCCTATGGCTACACCTTC
NA	TRBV18	TRBJ2-3	NA	15	CASSPPRASTDTQYF	TGTGCCAGCTCACCGCCTCGTGCTAGCACAGATACGCAGTATTTT
NA	TRBV11-2	TRBJ2-3	NA	14	CASSFTGSTDTQYF	TGTGCCAGCAGCTTCACAGGTTCCACAGATACGCAGTATTTT
NA	TRBV7-9	TRBJ2-7	few	11	CAISGAHEQYF	TGTGCCATCTCAGGGGCCCACGAGCAGTACTTC
NA	TRBV5-6	TRBJ1-2	few	16	CASSLGGNQGLGGYTF	TGTGCCAGCAGCTTGGGTGGTAACCAGGGTCTCGGTGGCTACACCTTC
NA	TRBV18	TRBJ2-5	few	14	CASSPPTGQETQYF	TGTGCCAGCTCACCACCCACGGGCCAAGAGACCCAGTACTTC
NA	TRBV29-1	TRBJ2-5	few	12	CSVSNIQETQYF	TGCAGCGTATCTAACATTCAAGAGACCCAGTACTTC
TRBD2	TRBV7-8	TRBJ2-3	NA	15	CASSDSSGSTDTQYF	TGTGCCAGCAGCGACTCTAGCGGGAGTACAGATACGCAGTATTTT
NA	TRBV28	TRBJ2-1	few	13	CATLVGSYNEQFF	TGTGCCACCCTCGTTGGCTCCTACAATGAGCAGTTCTTC
NA	TRBV18	TRBJ1-4	few	14	CASSGPNEDEKLFF	TGTGCCAGCTCCGGGCCCAACGAGGATGAAAAACTGTTTTTT
NA	TRBV19	TRBJ1-1	NA	12	CASNGQRTEAFF	TGTGCCAGTAATGGACAACGAACTGAAGCTTTCTTT
NA	TRBV2	TRBJ2-5	few	14	CASSPAWGQETQYF	TGTGCCAGCTCCCCAGCCTGGGGGCAGGAGACCCAGTACTTC
NA	TRBV2	TRBJ1-1	few	14	CASNWGGRDTEAFF	TGTGCCAGCAACTGGGGGGGTCGGGACACTGAAGCTTTCTTT
NA	TRBV6-5	TRBJ1-1	NA	16	CASSYSPTGVNTEAFF	TGTGCCAGCAGTTACTCGCCGACAGGAGTGAACACTGAAGCTTTCTTT
NA	TRBV28	TRBJ1-2	NA	14	CASSVMPQGLGYTF	TGTGCCAGCAGCGTAATGCCTCAGGGGCTTGGCTACACCTTC
NA	TRBV28	TRBJ1-1	NA	11	CASSLDTRTFF	TGTGCCAGCAGTTTGGACACCCGGACTTTCTTT
NA	TRBV2	TRBJ2-2	NA	14	CASAGLRDTGELFF	TGTGCCAGCGCCGGACTGAGAGACACCGGGGAGCTGTTTTTT
TRBD1	TRBV9	TRBJ2-3	NA	17	CASSAPIGGSSTDTQYF	TGTGCCAGCAGCGCCCCCATAGGGGGCTCCAGCACAGATACGCAGTATTTT
NA	TRBV11-3	TRBJ2-2	NA	12	CASSSYTGELFF	TGTGCCAGCAGCTCATACACCGGGGAGCTGTTTTTT
TRBD1	TRBV7-9	TRBJ2-7	few	15	CASSLSPDRAGEQYF	TGTGCCAGCAGCTTATCCCCGGACAGGGCAGGCGAGCAGTACTTC
NA	TRBV9	TRBJ2-1	NA	15	CASSVSPLDGNEQFF	TGTGCCAGCAGCGTAAGTCCTCTTGACGGCAATGAGCAGTTCTTC